The 8 T cell receptor beta chains listed next were all sequenced from one sample in a study of tumor-infiltrating lymphocytes in primary liver carcinoma. Total RNA amounting to around 530 ng was the source from which TCR beta cDNA was made with a constant-region primer. The TCR beta library was amplified through three nested multiplex PCR rounds in a modified ARM-PCR procedure. The first two PCR rounds used TRBV1-TRBV30 primers with a Cbeta primer, approximately 10 cycles each. TCRdb ran MiXCR on the multiplex PCR reads and lists one entry per CDR3 protein. The table lists 250,000 to 350,000 distinct CDR3 sequences, about 50% of them singletons. The researchers obtained blood RNA from unsorted whole blood and also extracted germline DNA. The sample taken for sequencing was peripheral blood. The receptors shown here come from a woman under 40 with primary liver carcinoma and hepatitis B virus infection.

There are a few counts of this clonotype. This chain joins TRBV6-7 and TRBJ2-1; 7 positions match TRBD2. TRBV6-7 is sorted into the ORF group, with uncertain function. The V and J ends lost 0 bases and 8 bases, in that order; junction bases with no gene match: 16. The CDR3 has 18 residues. The chain's CDR3 is CASSYSPWGGLPTHEQFF. The DNA for the CDR3 is TGTGCCAGCAGTTACTCTCCCTGGGGGGGACTCCCGACCCATGAGCAGTTCTTC.

For this clonotype: This may come from a read error, since a much larger clone is one base off. The chain joins TRBV6-2 or TRBV6-3 to TRBJ2-2; D ambiguous. The CDR3 covers 13 residues. CDR1 is MNHEY and CDR2 is SVGEGT in the germline V gene. The CDR3, as DNA: TGTACCAGCAGTCGCGGCTGGCTCGGGGAGCTGTTTTTT. Encoded protein: CTSSRGWLGELFF.

The chain carries TRBV5-5 and TRBJ1-5; tentatively, D is TRBD1 (6 bases). From germline, CDR1 is SGHKS and CDR2 YYEKEE (reference sequence). The CDR3 is 16 amino acids. Trimming took off 4 bases at V and 4 bases at J, with 18 bases between the two ends. CDR3 nucleotides: TGTGCCAGCAGCCCGGGGGGCCACACAGTAAATCAGCCCCAGCATTTT. Translating gives CASSPGGHTVNQPQHF.

This clonotype was seen many times. The CDR3 spells CASSFQQGADTQYF. The CDR3 nucleotides are TGTGCCAGCAGTTTCCAGCAGGGAGCAGATACGCAGTATTTT. The genes are TRBV12-3 or TRBV12-4 and TRBJ2-3, with D tentatively TRBD1 or TRBD2 (5 bases each). Between the trimmed V and J ends, which lost 3 bases and 4 bases, there was a span of 11 bases. The CDR3 is made up of 14 amino acids.

In its sample, this clonotype was seen many times. The chain recombines TRBV12-3 or TRBV12-4 with TRBJ2-7; tentatively, D is TRBD1 (6 bases). The CDR3 runs to 11 residues. Trimming shortened V by 6 bases and J by 6 bases, and 9 bases separated the two germline ends. The CDR3 here is CASSRTVEQYF. The CDR3 coding sequence is TGTGCCAGCAGCCGGACAGTCGAGCAGTACTTC.

As regards this clonotype: A much larger clone lies one base from this, so it may be a read error. CDR3 bases: TGTGCCAGCAGTTACTCGGGCGACTCTTATTCACCCCTCCACTTT. Translated, it gives CASSYSGDSYSPLHF. The chain couples TRBV6-5 to TRBJ1-6; no reliable D call. Germline V gene data show CDR1 as MNHEY and CDR2 as SVGAGI. Trimming removed 0 bases from V and 8 bases from J, with 11 bases in between. CDR3 size: 15 residues.

In its sample, this clonotype was seen once. This sequence joins TRBV2 and TRBJ2-1; 7 bases align to TRBD2. Germline V CDR1 and CDR2: SNHLY, FYNNEI. V dropped 3 bases and J dropped 7; count of bases not matched to a gene: 6. This CDR3 is built from 14 residues. CDR3 region: CASSERTRQNEQFF. The CDR3 DNA sequence: TGTGCCAGCAGTGAGCGGACTAGACAGAATGAGCAGTTCTTC.

V gene TRBV12-3 or TRBV12-4 combines with J gene TRBJ1-1; 8 nucleotides line up with TRBD1. Losses at the gene ends were 5 bases for V and 9 bases for J; bases not matched to a gene: 8. There are 13 residues in the CDR3. The CDR3 spells CASSIQDRGKAFF. The CDR3 bases are TGTGCCAGCAGTATTCAAGACAGGGGTAAAGCTTTCTTT.